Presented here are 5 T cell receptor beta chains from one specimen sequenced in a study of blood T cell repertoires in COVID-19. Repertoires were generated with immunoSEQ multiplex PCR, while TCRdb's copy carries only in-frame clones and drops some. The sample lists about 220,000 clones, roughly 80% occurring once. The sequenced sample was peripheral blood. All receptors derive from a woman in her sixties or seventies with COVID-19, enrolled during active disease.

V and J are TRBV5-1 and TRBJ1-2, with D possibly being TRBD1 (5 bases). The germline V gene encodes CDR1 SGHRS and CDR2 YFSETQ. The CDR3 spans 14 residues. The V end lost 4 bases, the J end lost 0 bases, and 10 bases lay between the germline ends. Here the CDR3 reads CASSATVSNYGYTF. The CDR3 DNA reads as TGCGCCAGCAGCGCGACAGTTTCTAACTATGGCTACACCTTC.

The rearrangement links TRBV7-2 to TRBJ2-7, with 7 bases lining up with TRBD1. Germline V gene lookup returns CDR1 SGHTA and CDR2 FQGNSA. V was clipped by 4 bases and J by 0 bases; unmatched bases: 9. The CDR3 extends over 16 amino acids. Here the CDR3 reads CASSWRGGLNSYEQYF. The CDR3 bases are TGTGCCAGCAGCTGGAGAGGGGGCCTCAACTCCTACGAGCAGTACTTC.

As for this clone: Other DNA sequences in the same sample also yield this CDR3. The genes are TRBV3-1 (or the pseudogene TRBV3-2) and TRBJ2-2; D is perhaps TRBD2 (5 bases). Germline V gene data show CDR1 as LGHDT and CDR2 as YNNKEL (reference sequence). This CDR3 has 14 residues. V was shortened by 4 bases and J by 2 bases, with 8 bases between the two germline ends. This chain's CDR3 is CASSPGKNTGELFF. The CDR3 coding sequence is TGTGCCAGCAGCCCCGGGAAAAACACCGGGGAGCTGTTTTTT.

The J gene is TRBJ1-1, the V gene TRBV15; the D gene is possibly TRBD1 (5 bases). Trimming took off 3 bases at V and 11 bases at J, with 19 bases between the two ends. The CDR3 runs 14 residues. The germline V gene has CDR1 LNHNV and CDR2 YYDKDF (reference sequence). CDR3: CATSRGLEGRGAFF. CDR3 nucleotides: TGTGCCACCAGCAGGGGACTTGAGGGCCGGGGGGCTTTCTTT.

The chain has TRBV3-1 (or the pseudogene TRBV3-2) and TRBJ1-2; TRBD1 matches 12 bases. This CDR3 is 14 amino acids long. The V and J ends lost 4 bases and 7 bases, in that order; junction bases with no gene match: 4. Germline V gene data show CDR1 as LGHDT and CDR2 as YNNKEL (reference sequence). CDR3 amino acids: CASSPWDRGPGYTF. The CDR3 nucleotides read TGTGCCAGCAGCCCGTGGGACAGGGGGCCTGGCTACACCTTC.